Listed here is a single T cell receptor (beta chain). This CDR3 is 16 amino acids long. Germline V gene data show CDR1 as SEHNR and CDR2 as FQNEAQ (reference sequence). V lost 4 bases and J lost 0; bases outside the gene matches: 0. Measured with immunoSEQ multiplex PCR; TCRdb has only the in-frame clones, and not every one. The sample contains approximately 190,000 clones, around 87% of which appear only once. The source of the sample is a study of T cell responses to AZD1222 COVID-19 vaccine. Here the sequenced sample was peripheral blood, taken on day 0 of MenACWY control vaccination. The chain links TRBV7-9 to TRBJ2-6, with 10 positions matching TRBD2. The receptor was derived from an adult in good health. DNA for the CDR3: TGTGCCAGCAGCTCTAGCGGGAGCTCTGGGGCCAACGTCCTGACTTTC. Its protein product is CASSSSGSSGANVLTF.